Listed below are T cell receptor beta chains from one sample, sequenced in a study of T-cell memory formation after mild COVID-19. Each CDR3 protein gets one entry after TCRdb re-called the 5' RACE reads with MiXCR. The table shows 57,000 or so distinct CDR3 sequences, with about a tenth occurring only once. The sequenced sample was PBMCs or a T cell subset sorted from them (not recorded which). These TCRs come from a man aged 18 to 35 who had mild COVID-19 (a few samples of this study predate the infection). Cell type and time point are not known. Each CDR3 is given with its conserved first and last residue. D genes are given only for firm matches. Only some rows state a clone size, as once, few, many or a class for expanded clones.

clone size	V gene	D gene	CDR3 length	J gene	CDR3 DNA	CDR3 protein
NA	TRBV12-3/TRBV12-4	NA	14	TRBJ1-1	TGTGCCAGCAGTTTACCAGACAGGCGCACTGAAGCTTTCTTT	CASSLPDRRTEAFF
NA	TRBV7-3	NA	14	TRBJ1-1	TGTGCCAGCAGCTTTGGCAGGGAAAGCACTGAAGCTTTCTTT	CASSFGRESTEAFF
few	TRBV29-1	NA	12	TRBJ1-2	TGCAGCGTTGAGGCGACGAACTATGGCTACACCTTC	CSVEATNYGYTF
many	TRBV5-1	TRBD1	14	TRBJ2-1	TGCGCCAGCCACGAGACAGGGGCAGAGGGTGAGCAGTTCTTC	CASHETGAEGEQFF
few	TRBV7-9	NA	15	TRBJ1-2	TGTGCCAGCAGCTTAGGGACAGCTAATCCCTATGGCTACACCTTC	CASSLGTANPYGYTF
NA	TRBV5-6	NA	14	TRBJ1-3	TGTGCCAGCAGCTTGGACAGGGCTGGAAACACCATATATTTT	CASSLDRAGNTIYF
few	TRBV7-2	NA	13	TRBJ2-1	TGTGCCAGCAGCATCCATTTATTCAATGAGCAGTTCTTC	CASSIHLFNEQFF
NA	TRBV4-3	TRBD1	16	TRBJ1-2	TGCGCCAGCAGCCAAACGACAGGGCAATATAACTATGGCTACACCTTC	CASSQTTGQYNYGYTF
many	TRBV7-2	NA	16	TRBJ2-2	TGTGCCAGCAGCTTAGAGAGGGTAGAAAACGGCGGGGAGCTGTTTTTT	CASSLERVENGGELFF
NA	TRBV5-1	TRBD2	15	TRBJ2-1	TGCGCCAGCCGCGGGGGGACTAGCGGGGGCCTACATCAGTTCTTC	CASRGGTSGGLHQFF
few	TRBV5-1	NA	13	TRBJ2-7	TGCGCCAGCAGCCCCTCCCCAGGTTACGAGCAGTACTTC	CASSPSPGYEQYF
NA	TRBV6-2/TRBV6-3	NA	12	TRBJ1-6	TGTGCCAGCAGTCAACGTCAATCACCCCTCCACTTT	CASSQRQSPLHF
few	TRBV5-4	TRBD2	16	TRBJ2-4	TGTGCCAGCAGCAAGGGGACTAGCGGGGGGACAAACATTCAGTACTTC	CASSKGTSGGTNIQYF
few	TRBV20-1	NA	13	TRBJ1-1	TGCAGTGCGGACGGACTGGTAAACACTGAAGCTTTCTTT	CSADGLVNTEAFF
many	TRBV3-1	NA	15	TRBJ2-1	TGTGCCAGCAGCCTACGGGACGCCAGCGGTTCTGAGCAGTTCTTC	CASSLRDASGSEQFF
few	TRBV5-4	NA	13	TRBJ2-5	TGTGCCAGCAGCCGGGAATTTCAAGAGACCCAGTACTTC	CASSREFQETQYF
NA	TRBV7-3	TRBD1	15	TRBJ1-1	TGTGCCAGCAGCACCGGACAGGGGGCTTGGACTGAAGCTTTCTTT	CASSTGQGAWTEAFF
NA	TRBV27	NA	16	TRBJ2-5	TGTGCCAGCAGTTTCGCGGGATCGCCAGGGCTAGAGACCCAGTACTTC	CASSFAGSPGLETQYF
few	TRBV18	NA	15	TRBJ2-6	TGTGCCAGCTCACCTCAGGGGTCTGGGGCCAACGTCCTGACTTTC	CASSPQGSGANVLTF
few	TRBV5-1	NA	13	TRBJ1-2	TGCGCCAGCAGCTTGGAGGCCAACTATGGCTACACCTTC	CASSLEANYGYTF
many	TRBV6-5	NA	11	TRBJ1-1	TGTGCCAGCAGGCTCAACACTGAAGCTTTCTTT	CASRLNTEAFF
NA	TRBV7-3	TRBD2	14	TRBJ2-5	TGTGCCAGCAGCTTTGGGGGGGTTCAAGAGACCCAGTACTTC	CASSFGGVQETQYF
NA	TRBV5-1	NA	14	TRBJ1-4	TGCGCCAGCAGCTTGAAGACAGGAGATGAAAAACTGTTTTTT	CASSLKTGDEKLFF
NA	TRBV7-9	TRBD2	16	TRBJ2-3	TGTGCCAGCAGCCCCGGACTAGCGGGAGACACAGATACGCAGTATTTT	CASSPGLAGDTDTQYF
many	TRBV7-6	TRBD1	16	TRBJ2-1	TGTGCCAGCAGCTTCTCGGACAGGGCAAGGGACAATGAGCAGTTCTTC	CASSFSDRARDNEQFF
NA	TRBV5-1	TRBD1	14	TRBJ1-2	TGCGCCAGCAGCCCGGACAGGGGGACCTATGGCTACACCTTC	CASSPDRGTYGYTF